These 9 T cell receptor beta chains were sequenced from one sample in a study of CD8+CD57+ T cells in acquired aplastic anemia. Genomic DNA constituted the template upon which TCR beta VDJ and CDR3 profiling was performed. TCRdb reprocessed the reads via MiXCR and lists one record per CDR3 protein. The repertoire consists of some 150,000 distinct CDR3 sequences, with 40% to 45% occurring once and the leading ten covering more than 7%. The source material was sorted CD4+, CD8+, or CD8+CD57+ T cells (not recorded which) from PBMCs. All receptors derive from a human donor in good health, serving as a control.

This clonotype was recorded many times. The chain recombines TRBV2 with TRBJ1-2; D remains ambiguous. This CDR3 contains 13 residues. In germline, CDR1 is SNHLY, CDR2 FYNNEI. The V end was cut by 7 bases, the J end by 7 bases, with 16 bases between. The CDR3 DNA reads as TGTGCCAGCACGCCGGGAGTTATGCGTGGCTACACCTTC. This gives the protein CASTPGVMRGYTF.

CDR3 amino acids: CASSFAMGPYEQYF. The CDR3 nucleotides read TGTGCCAGCAGCTTCGCCATGGGCCCGTACGAGCAGTACTTC. The chain couples TRBV5-5 to TRBJ2-7, with D uncertain. Deletions cut 2 bases from V and 4 bases from J, with 13 bases between. This CDR3 is built from 14 residues. CDR1 SGHKS and CDR2 YYEKEE come from the germline V gene (reference sequence).

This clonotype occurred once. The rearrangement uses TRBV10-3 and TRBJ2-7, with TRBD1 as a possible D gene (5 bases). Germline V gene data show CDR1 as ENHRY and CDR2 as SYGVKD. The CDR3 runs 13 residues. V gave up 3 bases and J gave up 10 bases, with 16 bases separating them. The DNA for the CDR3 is TGTGCCATCAGTGACGTCGGACAAAACGTTCAGTACTTC. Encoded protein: CAISDVGQNVQYF.

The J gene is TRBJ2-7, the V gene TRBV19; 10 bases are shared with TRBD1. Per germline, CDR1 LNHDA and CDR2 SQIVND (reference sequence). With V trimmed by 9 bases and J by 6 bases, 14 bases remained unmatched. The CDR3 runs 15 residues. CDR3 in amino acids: CASRLGTGDIGEQYF. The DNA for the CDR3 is TGTGCCAGCCGTTTAGGGACAGGGGATATCGGCGAGCAGTACTTC.

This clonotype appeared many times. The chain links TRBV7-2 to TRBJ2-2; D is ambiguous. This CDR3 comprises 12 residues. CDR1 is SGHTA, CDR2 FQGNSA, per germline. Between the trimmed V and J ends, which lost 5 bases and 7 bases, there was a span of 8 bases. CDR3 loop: CASSPLIGELFF. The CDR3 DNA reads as TGTGCCAGCAGCCCACTCATCGGGGAGCTGTTTTTT. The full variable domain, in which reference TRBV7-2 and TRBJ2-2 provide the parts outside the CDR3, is GAGVSQSPSNKVTEKGKDVELRCDPISGHTALYWYRQSLGQGLEFLIYFQGNSAPDKSGLPSDRFSAERTGGSVSTLTIQRTQQEDSAVYLCASSPLIGELFFGEGSRLTVL.

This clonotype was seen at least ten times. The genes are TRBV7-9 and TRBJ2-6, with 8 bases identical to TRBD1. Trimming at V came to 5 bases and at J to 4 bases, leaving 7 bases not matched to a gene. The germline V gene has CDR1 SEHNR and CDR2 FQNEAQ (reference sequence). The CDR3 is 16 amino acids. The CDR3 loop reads CASSGQGAWGANVLTF. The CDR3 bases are TGTGCCAGCAGCGGCCAGGGGGCGTGGGGGGCCAACGTCCTGACTTTC. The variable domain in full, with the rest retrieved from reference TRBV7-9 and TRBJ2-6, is DTGVSQNPRHKITKRGQNVTFRCDPISEHNRLYWYRQTLGQGPEFLTYFQNEAQLEKSRLLSDRFSAERPKGSFSTLEIQRTEQGDSAMYLCASSGQGAWGANVLTFGAGSRLTVL.

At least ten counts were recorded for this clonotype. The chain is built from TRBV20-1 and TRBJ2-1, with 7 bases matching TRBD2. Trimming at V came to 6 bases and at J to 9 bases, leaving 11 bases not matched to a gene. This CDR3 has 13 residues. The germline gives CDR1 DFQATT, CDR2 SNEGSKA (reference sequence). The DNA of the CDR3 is TGCAGTGCAGGCCCTAGCGGAGTAGGTGAGCAGTTCTTC. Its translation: CSAGPSGVGEQFF.

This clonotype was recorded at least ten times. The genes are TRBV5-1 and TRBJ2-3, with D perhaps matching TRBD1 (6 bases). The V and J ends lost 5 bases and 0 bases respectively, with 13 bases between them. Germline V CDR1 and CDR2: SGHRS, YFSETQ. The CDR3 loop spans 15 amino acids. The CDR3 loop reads CASSSDRYSTDTQYF. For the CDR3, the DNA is TGCGCCAGCAGTTCCGACAGGTACAGCACAGATACGCAGTATTTT.

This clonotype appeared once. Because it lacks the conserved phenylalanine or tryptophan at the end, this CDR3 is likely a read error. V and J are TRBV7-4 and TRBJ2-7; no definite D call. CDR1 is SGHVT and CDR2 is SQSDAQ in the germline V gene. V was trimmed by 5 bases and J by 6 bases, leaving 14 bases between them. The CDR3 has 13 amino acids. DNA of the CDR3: TGTGCCAGCAGCCAGCAGGCGCTCGGCGAGCAGTACCTC. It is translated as CASSQQALGEQYL.